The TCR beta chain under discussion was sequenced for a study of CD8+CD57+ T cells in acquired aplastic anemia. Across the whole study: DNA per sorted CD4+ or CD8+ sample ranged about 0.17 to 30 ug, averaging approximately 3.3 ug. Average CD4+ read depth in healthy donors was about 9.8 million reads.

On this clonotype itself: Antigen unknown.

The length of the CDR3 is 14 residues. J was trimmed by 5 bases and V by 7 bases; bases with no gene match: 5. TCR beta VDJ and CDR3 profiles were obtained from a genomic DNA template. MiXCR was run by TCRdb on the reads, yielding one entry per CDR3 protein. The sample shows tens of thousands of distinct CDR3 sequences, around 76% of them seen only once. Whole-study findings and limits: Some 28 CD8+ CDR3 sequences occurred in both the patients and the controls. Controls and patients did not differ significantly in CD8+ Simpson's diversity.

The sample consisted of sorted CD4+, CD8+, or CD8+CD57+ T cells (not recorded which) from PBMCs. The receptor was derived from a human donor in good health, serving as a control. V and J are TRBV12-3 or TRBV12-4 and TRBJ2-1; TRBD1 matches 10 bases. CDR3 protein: CASNRDRGNNEQFF. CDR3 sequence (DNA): TGTGCCAGCAACCGGGACAGGGGAAACAATGAGCAGTTCTTC.